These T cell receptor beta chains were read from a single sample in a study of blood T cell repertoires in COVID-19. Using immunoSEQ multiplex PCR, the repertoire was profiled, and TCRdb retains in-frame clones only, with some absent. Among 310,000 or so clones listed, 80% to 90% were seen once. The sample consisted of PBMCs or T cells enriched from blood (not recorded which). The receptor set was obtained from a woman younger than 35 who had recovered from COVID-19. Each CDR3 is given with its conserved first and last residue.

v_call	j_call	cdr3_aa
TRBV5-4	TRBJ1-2	CASSLGFSAEAYGYTF
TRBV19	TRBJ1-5	CASSITGGDQPQHF
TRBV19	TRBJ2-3	CASKSGGAQYF
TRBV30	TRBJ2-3	CAGGGDPTDTQYF
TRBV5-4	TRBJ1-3	CASSLAYNSGNTIYF
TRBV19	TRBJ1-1	CATRSRANTEAFF
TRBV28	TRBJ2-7	CASNDRTSGGNYEQYF
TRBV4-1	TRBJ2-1	CASSQPGTASYNEQFF
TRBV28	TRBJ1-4	CASSLMGRTDEKLFF
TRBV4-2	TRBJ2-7	CASSQGTSGIGSYEQYF
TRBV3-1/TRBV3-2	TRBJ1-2	CASSSRGGSYGYTF
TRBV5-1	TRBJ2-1	CASSLGPDRGSGAYNEQFF